This TCR beta chain was captured in a study of T cell changes during pregnancy in multiple sclerosis. Method: immunoSEQ multiplex PCR; TCRdb's copy keeps in-frame clones and lacks some. The sample carries tens of thousands of clones, more than 75% recorded once. This CDR3 contains 13 residues. V gave up 6 bases and J gave up 3 bases, with 11 bases separating them. Looked up from germline, CDR1 is SGHTA and CDR2 is FQGNSA. The TCR comes from a female donor with multiple sclerosis, enrolled in a pregnancy study. The sample consisted of CD4+ T cells from peripheral blood mononuclear cells, taken in the first trimester of pregnancy. The chain joins TRBV7-2 to TRBJ1-1, with a possible D match to TRBD1 (6 bases). CDR3 DNA sequence: TGTGCCAGCAGTTCGGACAGATACACTGAAGCTTTCTTT. This encodes CASSSDRYTEAFF.